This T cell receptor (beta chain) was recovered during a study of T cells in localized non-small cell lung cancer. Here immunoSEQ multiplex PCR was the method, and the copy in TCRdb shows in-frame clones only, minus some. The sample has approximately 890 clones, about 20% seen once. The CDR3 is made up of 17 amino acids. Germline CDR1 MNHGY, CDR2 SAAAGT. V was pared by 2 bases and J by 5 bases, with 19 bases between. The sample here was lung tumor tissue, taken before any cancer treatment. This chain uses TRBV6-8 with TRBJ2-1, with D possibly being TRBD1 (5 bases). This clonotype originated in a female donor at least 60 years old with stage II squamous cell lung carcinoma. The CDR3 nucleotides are TGTGCCAGCAGTTACGGTACAGCGAATTTGGGGCACAATGAGCAGTTCTTC. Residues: CASSYGTANLGHNEQFF.